Below, 29 T cell receptor beta chains from the same sample are listed, as sequenced in a study of blood T cell repertoires in COVID-19. The data were produced by immunoSEQ multiplex PCR, yet TCRdb's version contains in-frame clones alone and is incomplete. The top ten hold approximately 6% of the sample, which has 150,000 to 200,000 clones, 88% seen once. The sample was peripheral blood. Receptor source: a man between 40 and 49 years old with active or convalescent COVID-19.

This sequence joins TRBV28 and TRBJ2-1; D unclear. Germline V gives CDR1 MDHEN, CDR2 SYDVKM. This CDR3 has 16 amino acids. V was clipped by 5 bases and J by 3 bases, with 17 bases between them. This CDR3 reads CASSPSPLSVYNEQFF. The CDR3 region has the DNA TGTGCCAGCAGTCCCTCGCCCCTAAGCGTCTACAATGAGCAGTTCTTC.

The rearrangement joins TRBV5-1 to TRBJ1-2; 9 bases are shared with TRBD1. Germline CDR1 reads SGHRS; CDR2 reads YFSETQ. This CDR3 has 14 amino acids. V gave up 0 bases and J gave up 8 bases; unmatched junction bases: 5. For the CDR3, the DNA is TGCGCCAGCAGCTTGGACAGGGGGCTAAGAGGCTACACCTTC. This encodes CASSLDRGLRGYTF.

V and J are TRBV2 and TRBJ1-1, with D maybe TRBD1 (5 bases). The V gene lost 4 bases and the J gene lost 2 bases, with 8 bases spanning the gap. This CDR3 has 13 amino acids. Germline V CDR1 and CDR2: SNHLY, FYNNEI. Here the CDR3 reads CASSVGGNTEAFF. DNA for the CDR3: TGTGCCAGCAGTGTCGGGGGTAACACTGAAGCTTTCTTT.

The chain has TRBV11-3 and TRBJ2-1, with 9 bases fitting TRBD2. The CDR3 runs 16 residues. The junction had 8 bases not matched to a gene; V was cut back by 0 bases and J by 8 bases. Germline CDR1 SGHNT, CDR2 YENEEA. CDR3 bases: TGTGCCAGCAGCTTAGATGGCGGGAGGGCCATAGATGAGCAGTTCTTC. Encoded protein: CASSLDGGRAIDEQFF.

The CDR3 nucleotides read TGTGCCACCAGTGTCCCGAGAGGTGGCGCGAGCAATCAGCCCCAGCATTTT. This translates into CATSVPRGGASNQPQHF. V and J are TRBV24-1 and TRBJ1-5, with D unclear. V shed 5 bases and J shed 1 base, with 17 bases lying between them. This CDR3 has 17 residues. CDR1 and CDR2 from the germline V gene are KGHDR and SFDVKD.

As concerns this clone: Within the sample, other DNA sequences also encode this same CDR3. The chain is built from TRBV11-3 and TRBJ1-1; 8 bases fit TRBD1. The trim removed 5 bases at V and 1 base at J, leaving 6 bases unmatched. CDR3 length: 15 amino acids. CDR1 SGHNT and CDR2 YENEEA come from the germline V gene. The CDR3 loop is CASSPRTGQNTEAFF. In DNA, the CDR3 is TGTGCCAGCAGCCCTCGGACAGGGCAGAACACTGAAGCTTTCTTT.

The chain carries TRBV6-6 and TRBJ1-2; no clear D gene. V lost 1 base and J lost 5, with 14 bases in between. Germline-derived CDR1 and CDR2 are MNHNY and SVGAGI (reference sequence). The CDR3 contains 15 residues. DNA for the CDR3: TGTGCCAGCAGTTACTTAGCACCGGGATCTTATGGCTACACCTTC. This translates into CASSYLAPGSYGYTF.

This chain joins TRBV6-6 and TRBJ1-5; D remains unclear. There are 19 residues in the CDR3. Germline V lookup: CDR1 MNHNY, CDR2 SVGAGI (reference sequence). The V gene lost 5 bases and the J gene lost 7 bases, with 30 bases spanning the gap. CDR3 DNA: TGTGCCAGCAGTCCCTCCCTCCGACCTCTGTCCCGGGAGGGACAGCCCCAGCATTTT. Its protein product is CASSPSLRPLSREGQPQHF.

This chain joins TRBV19 and TRBJ1-6, with D tentatively TRBD1 (5 bases). The CDR3 has 17 amino acids. Trimming pared 5 bases from V and 9 bases from J, leaving 23 bases between. Per germline, CDR1 LNHDA and CDR2 SQIVND (reference sequence). CDR3 nucleotides: TGTGCCAGTAGTCTACCACCCATCCGTGGGGCCAGTTCACCCCTCCACTTT. Protein product: CASSLPPIRGASSPLHF.

This chain connects TRBV18 to TRBJ1-2, with a tentative D call TRBD1 (6 bases). The V end lost 6 bases, the J end lost 8 bases, and 22 bases lay between the germline ends. Looked up from germline, CDR1 is KGHSH and CDR2 is LQKENI. The CDR3 consists of 15 residues. Written as DNA, the CDR3 is TGTGCCAGCTCTCCGAGTGGTGCAGGGGTGGAAGGCTACACCTTC. This codes for CASSPSGAGVEGYTF.

CDR3: CASIRQPGYGYTF. The CDR3 DNA reads as TGTGCCAGCATCCGACAGCCAGGCTATGGCTACACCTTC. The chain couples TRBV2 to TRBJ1-2; D possibly corresponds to TRBD1 (5 bases). This CDR3 comprises 13 residues. V was clipped by 7 bases and J by 4 bases, with 13 bases between them. The germline gives CDR1 SNHLY, CDR2 FYNNEI.

V usage is TRBV5-1 and J usage is TRBJ2-7, with TRBD2 matching over 8 bases. CDR3 length: 14 amino acids. The germline gives CDR1 SGHRS, CDR2 YFSETQ. V shed 1 base, J shed 7 bases, and the junction held 7 bases outside the gene matches. CDR3 nucleotides: TGCGCCAGCAGCTTGTGGGGACTAGAATATGAGCAGTACTTC. Translated, it gives CASSLWGLEYEQYF.

CDR3 DNA sequence: TGTGCCAGCAGTTATCCTAGCGCCCCGAGGGAGCAGTACTTC. This translates into CASSYPSAPREQYF. This chain uses TRBV28 with TRBJ2-7; possible D gene TRBD2, 6 bases. The CDR3 is 14 residues long. V lost 4 bases and J lost 7, with 17 bases in between. Germline values: CDR1 MDHEN, CDR2 SYDVKM.

The chain couples TRBV6-1 to TRBJ1-6; D is possibly TRBD1 (6 bases). Germline loops: CDR1 MNHNS, CDR2 SASEGT. V was trimmed by 3 bases and J by 5 bases, leaving 11 bases between them. The CDR3 totals 15 residues. The CDR3 loop is CASSESDSNNSPLHF. CDR3 DNA sequence: TGTGCCAGCAGTGAGTCGGACAGCAATAATTCACCCCTCCACTTT.

The CDR3 region is CASRGTPPGSQYF. Written as DNA, the CDR3 is TGTGCCAGCAGGGGGACTCCGCCCGGGTCGCAGTATTTT. The chain is built from TRBV2 and TRBJ2-3; TRBD2 is a possible D gene (6 bases). The CDR3 totals 13 residues. Trimming left V 6 bases short and J 10 bases short, with 17 bases between. CDR1 and CDR2 (germline): SNHLY, FYNNEI.

The rearrangement joins TRBV5-4 to TRBJ1-5, with unresolved D. The CDR3 loop spans 14 amino acids. Deletions cut 2 bases from V and 2 bases from J, with 8 bases between. Germline CDR1 reads SGHNT; CDR2 reads YYREEE (reference sequence). This CDR3 is CASSLWGGNQPQHF. CDR3 sequence (DNA): TGTGCCAGCAGCTTATGGGGAGGCAATCAGCCCCAGCATTTT.

Notes on this clone: Compared with germline, one end of the junction differs, possibly owing to a read error. The chain uses TRBV7-7 and TRBJ2-5; maybe TRBD2 (6 bases). In germline, CDR1 is SSHAT, CDR2 FNYEAQ (reference sequence). This CDR3 is 12 amino acids long. In nucleotides, the CDR3 is TGTGCTAGCAGTGGGAGCGGGGAGACCCAGTACTTC. Its translation: CASSGSGETQYF.

This clone was recorded only once. CDR3 in DNA: TGTGCCAGCAGTATGGGACAGGGGTATGAGCAGTTCTTC. This encodes CASSMGQGYEQFF. This rearrangement joins TRBV28 to TRBJ2-1; 10 nucleotides align to TRBD1. CDR1 is MDHEN and CDR2 is SYDVKM in the germline V gene. CDR3 size: 13 residues. V lost 5 bases and J lost 8; bases outside the gene matches: 3. Combining the CDR3 with reference TRBV28 and TRBJ2-1 gives the whole variable domain DVKVTQSSRYLVKRTGEKVFLECVQDMDHENMFWYRQDPGLGLRLIYFSYDVKMKEKGDIPEGYSVSREKKERFSLILESASTNQTSMYLCASSMGQGYEQFFGPGTRLTVL.

The chain combines TRBV9 with TRBJ2-3; 8 bases agree with TRBD2. Germline V gene data show CDR1 as SGDLS and CDR2 as YYNGEE. The CDR3 contains 14 residues. V dropped 3 bases and J dropped 1; count of bases not matched to a gene: 1. CDR3 sequence reads: CASSATSGTDTQYF. CDR3 DNA: TGTGCCAGCAGCGCGACTAGCGGCACAGATACGCAGTATTTT. Variable domain in full (rest from reference TRBV9 and TRBJ2-3): DSGVTQTPKHLITATGQRVTLRCSPRSGDLSVYWYQQSLDQGLQFLIQYYNGEERAKGNILERFSAQQFPDLHSELNLSSLELGDSALYFCASSATSGTDTQYFGPGTRLTVL.

The gene calls are TRBV9 and TRBJ2-2, with TRBD2 as a possible D gene (6 bases). Germline V CDR1 and CDR2: SGDLS, YYNGEE. V was shortened by 2 bases and J by 0 bases, with 8 bases between the two germline ends. The CDR3 covers 15 residues. The CDR3 DNA is TGTGCCAGCAGCGTTGGGGGGTCGAACACCGGGGAGCTGTTTTTT. It is translated as CASSVGGSNTGELFF.

The chain carries TRBV3-1 (or the pseudogene TRBV3-2) and TRBJ1-6; tentatively, D is TRBD1 (5 bases). The CDR3 totals 16 residues. Germline values: CDR1 LGHDT, CDR2 YNNKEL (reference sequence). Between the trimmed V and J ends, which lost 1 base and 10 bases, there was a span of 17 bases. The CDR3 DNA reads as TGTGCCAGCAGCCAAGTTGAACTCCAAGGGGAATCACCCCTCCACTTT. Encoded protein: CASSQVELQGESPLHF.

J is TRBJ2-7 and V is TRBV18; 7 bases line up with TRBD2. The germline V gene has CDR1 KGHSH and CDR2 LQKENI. The length of the CDR3 is 17 residues. V lost 3 bases and J lost 2; bases outside the gene matches: 13. In nucleotides, the CDR3 is TGTGCCAGCTCACCCCAGCCCTCTGCGGGGGTCACCTACGAGCAGTACTTC. Protein product: CASSPQPSAGVTYEQYF.

This sequence joins TRBV18 and TRBJ2-2; TRBD2 might be the D (6 bases). The CDR3 loop spans 17 amino acids. The V end lost 3 bases, the J end lost 0 bases, and 14 bases lay between the germline ends. Per the germline V gene, CDR1 is KGHSH and CDR2 is LQKENI. DNA for the CDR3: TGTGCCAGCTCACCTGACTTTGGCGGGACGAACACCGGGGAGCTGTTTTTT. It is translated as CASSPDFGGTNTGELFF.

This clone was found once. The gene calls are TRBV28 and TRBJ2-1, with 9 bases lining up with TRBD1. This CDR3 has 17 residues. Germline CDR1 reads MDHEN; CDR2 reads SYDVKM. J lost 5 bases, V lost 6 bases, and 14 bases had no gene match. CDR3 protein: CASSRTGGAGFDNEQFF. The DNA for the CDR3 is TGTGCCAGCAGCAGAACAGGGGGCGCGGGGTTTGACAATGAGCAGTTCTTC.

The rearrangement links TRBV19 to TRBJ1-1; D is possibly TRBD1 (5 bases). V shed 4 bases and J shed 3 bases, with 9 bases lying between them. This CDR3 is built from 13 residues. Germline lookup yields CDR1 LNHDA and CDR2 SQIVND (reference sequence). The CDR3 reads CASSTTTDTEAFF. CDR3 nucleotide sequence: TGTGCCAGTAGTACAACGACAGACACTGAAGCTTTCTTT.

The chain carries TRBV7-3 and TRBJ2-1; 8 bases agree with TRBD1. V gave up 3 bases and J gave up 4 bases; unmatched junction bases: 2. This CDR3 comprises 14 residues. Germline V gene sequence: CDR1 SGHTA, CDR2 FQGTGA. This CDR3 reads CASSLGQAYNEQFF. CDR3 DNA: TGTGCCAGCAGCTTGGGACAGGCTTACAATGAGCAGTTCTTC.

This clone was detected only a few times. The chain is built from TRBV6-5 and TRBJ1-6; TRBD1 aligns across 7 bases. Germline lookup yields CDR1 MNHEY and CDR2 SVGAGI. The J segment lost 11 bases and the V segment lost 6 bases, leaving 10 bases of the junction unmatched. The CDR3 covers 14 residues. The CDR3 bases are TGTGCCAGCAGAACGGACAGGATATTCCCACCCCTCCACTTT. Translation: CASRTDRIFPPLHF.

This chain joins TRBV19 and TRBJ1-2, with D tentatively TRBD1 (5 bases). CDR1 is LNHDA, CDR2 SQIVND, per germline (reference sequence). Trimming stripped 2 bases from V and 4 bases from J, with 14 bases between. This CDR3 contains 15 residues. The CDR3 region is CASSISMRGGYGYTF. In nucleotides, the CDR3 is TGTGCCAGTAGTATATCAATGAGGGGAGGCTATGGCTACACCTTC.

The rearrangement joins TRBV11-3 to TRBJ1-4; possibly TRBD1 for D (5 bases). The V and J ends lost 5 bases and 10 bases respectively, with 14 bases between them. Germline assignment: CDR1 SGHNT and CDR2 YENEEA. The CDR3 is 13 amino acids. The chain's CDR3 is CASSLGVSGKLFF. In nucleotides, the CDR3 is TGTGCCAGCAGCCTAGGGGTATCGGGAAAACTGTTTTTT.